This TCR beta chain was retrieved from a study of cytomegalovirus exposure and HLA in healthy donors. Study in general: About 85 million unique TCR sequences came from HLA-typed donors in an early release. Study-wide results and limits: In a later analysis, productive TCRs from donors in an Asian-associated ancestry cluster reportedly carried fewer N-insertions than the cohort mean.

The PCR ran on 60 Vbeta and 13 Jbeta primers. Produced via immunoSEQ multiplex PCR; TCRdb's table is partial and in-frame only. The table includes approximately 100,000 clones, 70% detected once. Concerning this clone: What it recognizes is unknown.

Sequenced: PBMCs. The clonotype comes from a man aged 45-65 years in good health and CMV-seronegative.

Written as DNA, the CDR3 is TGTGCCAGCAGCACGGACAGGGGAGAAGTGAATGGCTACACCTTC. This codes for CASSTDRGEVNGYTF. The genes are TRBV5-4 and TRBJ1-2; 9 nucleotides agree with TRBD1. In germline, CDR1 is SGHNT, CDR2 YYREEE (reference sequence). V was clipped by 4 bases and J by 6 bases; unmatched bases: 10. This CDR3 is built from 15 residues.